These 16 T cell receptor beta chains originate from one sample sequenced in a study of human T cells and chemical hapten exposure (dated by TCRdb to about 2021). Library preparation used RACE. Instrument used: NextSeq 500. TCRdb reprocessed the public reads (quality trimming at Q25 with fastp, clone calling with MiXCR) and kept in-frame beta chains. Identical CDR3 protein sequences are pooled into one entry, listed with their most common genes and DNA. The sample has 350,000 to 400,000 distinct CDR3 sequences on record, under 6.5% of them singletons. Together, the top ten hold less than 6.5% of the sample. What this sample's time point label stands for: patch test 2, 6 weeks after DPC sensitization. This specimen's treatment or condition label, per the study, means: therapeutic diphenylcyclopropenone sensitization with weekly scalp DPC. The starting material was whole blood, obtained in connection with sensitization to the hapten diphenylcyclopropenone (DPC). The receptors stem from a woman younger than 35 with alopecia areata. Some clones in this sample may be carry-over from other donors' samples.

The chain couples TRBV5-1 to TRBJ1-5, with 7 bases lining up with TRBD1. There are 15 residues in the CDR3. The germline V gene encodes CDR1 SGHRS and CDR2 YFSETQ. After removal of 5 bases from V and 11 bases from J, the junction contained 16 bases not matched to a gene. In nucleotides, the CDR3 is TGCGCCAGCAGGAAACCACAGGGGCGCGCCAAGTCCCAGCATTTT. Translation gives CASRKPQGRAKSQHF.

This chain connects TRBV9 to TRBJ1-5; D not resolved. The V gene lost 4 bases and the J gene lost 7 bases, with 15 bases spanning the gap. The CDR3 extends over 14 amino acids. Germline-derived CDR1 and CDR2 are SGDLS and YYNGEE. This chain's CDR3 is CASSYKDSGQPQHF. In DNA form, the CDR3 reads TGTGCCAGCAGCTATAAGGATTCTGGGCAGCCCCAGCATTTT.

There are many counts of this clonotype. The chain links TRBV25-1 to TRBJ2-7, with 8 bases lining up with TRBD2. There are 17 residues in the CDR3. J gave up 2 bases and V 3 bases, and 12 bases lay outside the gene matches. Germline lookup yields CDR1 MGHDK and CDR2 SYGVNS. CDR3 DNA: TGTGCCAGCAGTGATCGATCGGGGGGGCCCCGAACCTACGAGCAGTACTTC. Protein: CASSDRSGGPRTYEQYF.

This clonotype was found many times. DNA of the CDR3: TGTGCCAGCAGTTACACCGGGACGCAGAACACTGAAGCTTTCTTT. Protein sequence: CASSYTGTQNTEAFF. The chain carries TRBV6-5 and TRBJ1-1; D is possibly TRBD1 (5 bases). CDR3 length equals 15 residues. The V end was cut by 2 bases, the J end by 1 base, with 11 bases between. Germline values: CDR1 MNHEY, CDR2 SVGAGI.

At least ten counts were recorded for this clonotype. The rearrangement uses TRBV6-6 and TRBJ1-5; D is uncertain. Trimming stripped 6 bases from V and 4 bases from J, with 7 bases between. This CDR3 comprises 12 residues. From germline, CDR1 is MNHNY and CDR2 SVGAGI (reference sequence). CDR3 bases: TGTGCCAGCAGCTGGCAGAATCAGCCCCAGCATTTT. It specifies CASSWQNQPQHF.

The genes are TRBV20-1 and TRBJ1-5; possibly TRBD1 for D (5 bases). Germline V CDR1 and CDR2: DFQATT, SNEGSKA (reference sequence). CDR3 size: 16 residues. V dropped 1 base and J dropped 4 bases, with 17 bases sitting between them. This chain's CDR3 is CSARVGASWGNQPQHF. The CDR3 DNA is TGCAGTGCTAGAGTCGGGGCTTCTTGGGGTAATCAGCCCCAGCATTTT.

This clonotype was seen many times. The V and J genes are TRBV20-1 and TRBJ1-1; 9 bases map to TRBD1. From germline, CDR1 is DFQATT and CDR2 SNEGSKA (reference sequence). CDR3 length equals 16 residues. Trimming removed 3 bases from V and 0 bases from J; junction bases left unmatched: 8. CDR3 amino acids: CSASGQGTTMNTEAFF. DNA of the CDR3: TGCAGTGCTAGCGGACAGGGGACAACTATGAACACTGAAGCTTTCTTT.

This clonotype was seen at least ten times. The chain is built from TRBV11-2 and TRBJ2-3; D is uncertain. CDR3 length equals 17 residues. Trimming removed 0 bases from V and 2 bases from J, with 15 bases in between. Germline-derived CDR1 and CDR2 are SGHAT and FQNNGV. CDR3 region: CASSLDRSLPPTDTQYF. CDR3 nucleotide sequence: TGTGCCAGCAGCTTAGATCGCTCACTCCCACCCACAGATACGCAGTATTTT.

There are a few counts of this clonotype. The rearrangement uses TRBV28 and TRBJ2-1; D gene uncertain. The CDR3 has 12 amino acids. Trimming left V 2 bases short and J 13 bases short, with 12 bases between. CDR1 and CDR2 (germline): MDHEN, SYDVKM. CDR3 nucleotides: TGTGCCAGCAGTTTAAGTAAAACTTATCAGTTCTTC. Amino acid sequence: CASSLSKTYQFF.

This chain joins TRBV12-3 or TRBV12-4 and TRBJ2-2; D uncertain. This CDR3 contains 12 residues. V was pared by 3 bases and J by 6 bases, with 5 bases between. The CDR3 protein is CASSFMAGELFF. Here the CDR3 DNA reads TGTGCCAGCAGTTTTATGGCCGGGGAGCTGTTTTTT.

Only a few counts were recorded for this clonotype. The rearrangement uses TRBV12-5 and TRBJ2-5, with D possibly called TRBD1 or TRBD2 (5 bases each). The CDR3 length is 15 residues. Germline V gives CDR1 LGHNT, CDR2 FRNRAP. Trimming took off 1 base at V and 4 bases at J, with 13 bases between the two ends. The CDR3 DNA follows: TGTGCTAGTGGTTTGGGAAGGGGCGGAGGAGAGACCCAGTACTTC. Its protein product is CASGLGRGGGETQYF. Using reference TRBV12-5 and TRBJ2-5 for the parts outside the CDR3, the full variable domain is DARVTQTPRHKVTEMGQEVTMRCQPILGHNTVFWYRQTMMQGLELLAYFRNRAPLDDSGMPKDRFSAEMPDATLATLKIQPSEPRDSAVYFCASGLGRGGGETQYFGPGTRLLVL.

This clonotype was detected many times. This sequence joins TRBV5-5 and TRBJ1-4, with no clear D. Trimming shortened V by 3 bases and J by 5 bases, and 5 bases separated the two germline ends. CDR1 is SGHKS, CDR2 YYEKEE, per germline (reference sequence). The CDR3 has 12 amino acids. The CDR3 reads CASSYRNEKLFF. The DNA of the CDR3 is TGTGCCAGCAGCTATCGGAATGAAAAACTGTTTTTT.

The chain has TRBV28 and TRBJ2-7; the D is unclear. CDR3 length: 15 residues. The V gene lost 2 bases and the J gene lost 6 bases, with 17 bases spanning the gap. Germline loops: CDR1 MDHEN, CDR2 SYDVKM. The CDR3 region has the DNA TGTGCCAGCAGTTTACTCGTGTCTCCTCTCTCCGAGCAGTACTTC. Its translation is CASSLLVSPLSEQYF.

This clonotype turned up a few times. The CDR3: CASSLILAGELFF. The DNA for the CDR3 is TGTGCCAGCAGCTTAATCCTGGCCGGGGAGCTGTTTTTT. This chain uses TRBV5-8 with TRBJ2-2; no reliable D call. Germline V gene data show CDR1 as SGHTS and CDR2 as YDEGEE. The CDR3 spans 13 residues. Between the trimmed V and J ends, which lost 2 bases and 6 bases, there was a span of 8 bases.

Ten or more counts support this clonotype. The rearrangement uses TRBV12-5 and TRBJ2-1, with 7 positions matching TRBD1. In germline, CDR1 is LGHNT, CDR2 FRNRAP. The CDR3 contains 14 residues. Losses at the gene ends were 6 bases for V and 3 bases for J; bases not matched to a gene: 5. CDR3 nucleotides: TGTGCTAGTGGAGAGGGGGCCAGCTACAATGAGCAGTTCTTC. Translation gives CASGEGASYNEQFF.

Only a few counts were recorded for this clonotype. The V call is TRBV6-6, the J call TRBJ1-4, with D perhaps TRBD1 (5 bases). Deletions cut 4 bases from V and 8 bases from J, with 14 bases between. CDR3 length equals 14 residues. Germline-derived CDR1 and CDR2 are MNHNY and SVGAGI (reference sequence). The CDR3 is CASSLPGPGEKLFF. CDR3 nucleotides: TGTGCCAGCAGTTTGCCGGGACCTGGGGAAAAACTGTTTTTT.